This T cell receptor beta chain was sequenced for a study of cytomegalovirus exposure and HLA in healthy donors. V was cut by 4 bases and J by 2 bases, with 15 bases left in between. This CDR3 is 15 amino acids long. Germline CDR1 reads SGHRS; CDR2 reads YFSETQ. The PCR contained 60 Vbeta and 13 Jbeta primers. Original methodology: In a later analysis, 75 million to 95 million unique TCR beta chains included roughly 11 million shared by two or more donors. TCRdb keeps only in-frame clones here, not all; method: immunoSEQ multiplex PCR. D and trimming come from the DNA, and the V and J calls and clone size come from that table. This sample carries fewer than 250,000 clones, 75% to 80% of them seen once, and the ten largest clones take less than 2%. In nominal health when sampled, donors likely had unrecorded immune exposures nonetheless.

This chain joins TRBV5-1 and TRBJ1-2, with TRBD1 as a possible D gene (5 bases). This receptor was obtained from a male donor in good health and CMV-seronegative. The sequencing sample was made of PBMCs. CDR3 bases: TGCGCCAGCAGCCACCAGGGTGACTGGAACTATGGCTACACCTTC. It translates to CASSHQGDWNYGYTF.